These 14 T cell receptor beta chains share one sample of origin, sequenced in a study of cytomegalovirus exposure and HLA in healthy donors. Measured with immunoSEQ multiplex PCR; TCRdb has only the in-frame clones, and not every one. The sample includes roughly 60,000 clones, under 95% of them seen just once. Sequencing was performed on PBMCs. The receptors originated from a woman in her late teens or twenties in good health and CMV-seronegative.

V usage is TRBV5-1 and J usage is TRBJ2-2; the match to TRBD2 covers 9 bases. The junction had 9 bases not matched to a gene; V was cut back by 0 bases and J by 6 bases. From germline, CDR1 is SGHRS and CDR2 YFSETQ. The CDR3 loop spans 17 amino acids. The DNA of the CDR3 is TGCGCCAGCAGCTTGGGTCGGCGGGAGGGCCCGGCCGGGGAGCTGTTTTTT. It translates to CASSLGRREGPAGELFF. Drawing the rest from reference TRBV5-1 and TRBJ2-2, the complete variable domain is KAGVTQTPRYLIKTRGQQVTLSCSPISGHRSVSWYQQTPGQGLQFLFEYFSETQRNKGNFPGRFSGRQFSNSRSEMNVSTLELGDSALYLCASSLGRREGPAGELFFGEGSRLTVL.

The chain combines TRBV5-4 with TRBJ2-5, with D possibly TRBD1 on 6 matching bases. Per germline, CDR1 SGHNT and CDR2 YYREEE (reference sequence). This CDR3 region has 14 residues. V lost 3 bases to trimming and J lost 0 bases, with 9 bases between them. This CDR3 is CASSSGQHQETQYF. CDR3 in DNA: TGTGCCAGCAGCTCTGGACAGCACCAAGAGACCCAGTACTTC.

The V and J genes are TRBV10-3 and TRBJ2-6; no definite D call. CDR1 and CDR2 (germline): ENHRY, SYGVKD. Trimming took off 3 bases at V and 0 bases at J, with 6 bases between the two ends. The CDR3 contains 15 residues. The CDR3 sequence is CAISDDNSGANVLTF. For the CDR3, the DNA is TGTGCCATCAGTGATGACAACTCTGGGGCCAACGTCCTGACTTTC.

This sequence joins TRBV29-1 and TRBJ1-2, with TRBD1 as a possible D gene (6 bases). The germline V gene has CDR1 SQVTM and CDR2 ANQGSEA. CDR3 length equals 14 residues. V gave up 4 bases and J gave up 1 base, with 13 bases separating them. The CDR3 nucleotides read TGCAGCGTTGTTAGACAGGTGATTAACTATGGCTACACCTTC. Its translation: CSVVRQVINYGYTF.

The chain uses TRBV15 and TRBJ1-3; maybe TRBD1 (5 bases). V was pared by 3 bases and J by 0 bases, with 12 bases between. The CDR3 spans 16 residues. Germline V gives CDR1 LNHNV, CDR2 YYDKDF (reference sequence). CDR3 nucleotides: TGTGCCACCAGCAGTAAACAGGCAAGCTCTGGAAACACCATATATTTT. It is translated as CATSSKQASSGNTIYF.

The chain combines TRBV5-4 with TRBJ2-2; possible D gene TRBD2, 5 bases. CDR3 size: 16 residues. The V gene lost 1 base and the J gene lost 3 bases, with 13 bases spanning the gap. Germline values: CDR1 SGHNT, CDR2 YYREEE (reference sequence). The DNA for the CDR3 is TGTGCCAGCAGCTTGTTTGGACTTAGCTACACCGGGGAGCTGTTTTTT. It specifies CASSLFGLSYTGELFF.

The gene calls are TRBV19 and TRBJ2-1; a possible D gene is TRBD2 (6 bases). V dropped 5 bases and J dropped 5 bases, with 25 bases sitting between them. CDR1 is LNHDA, CDR2 SQIVND, per germline (reference sequence). This CDR3 contains 18 residues. The CDR3 nucleotides read TGTGCCAGTAGTCCTCGCACAAAGACTAGTGCAACTAACAATGAGCAGTTCTTC. Translated, it gives CASSPRTKTSATNNEQFF. Variable domain in full (rest from reference TRBV19 and TRBJ2-1): DGGITQSPKYLFRKEGQNVTLSCEQNLNHDAMYWYRQDPGQGLRLIYYSQIVNDFQKGDIAEGYSVSREKKESFPLTVTSAQKNPTAFYLCASSPRTKTSATNNEQFFGPGTRLTVL.

The rearrangement links TRBV7-3 to TRBJ2-1; 8 nucleotides align to TRBD2. The CDR3 extends over 15 amino acids. Germline V gene sequence: CDR1 SGHTA, CDR2 FQGTGA. V trimming: 5 bases; J trimming: 7 bases; junction bases outside the gene matches: 10. CDR3 in amino acids: CASSMSGSGLNEQFF. Written as DNA, the CDR3 is TGTGCCAGCAGCATGAGCGGGAGTGGATTGAATGAGCAGTTCTTC.

This rearrangement joins TRBV4-1 to TRBJ1-3, with a weak D call TRBD1 (6 bases). CDR1 and CDR2 (germline): MGHRA, YSYEKL. The CDR3 spans 17 residues. Trimming cost V 0 bases and J 4 bases, with 16 bases left between them. CDR3 in DNA: TGCGCCAGCAGCCAAGACGGTCCAGGGGCAACAGGAAACACCATATATTTT. It translates to CASSQDGPGATGNTIYF.

V gene TRBV4-1 combines with J gene TRBJ2-4, with TRBD1 as a possible D gene (5 bases). This CDR3 region has 15 residues. V was trimmed by 3 bases and J by 7 bases, leaving 16 bases between them. Per germline, CDR1 MGHRA and CDR2 YSYEKL. The CDR3 nucleotides are TGCGCCAGCAGCCAGTCGACAGTCGATGGGAACATTCAGTACTTC. Residues: CASSQSTVDGNIQYF.

The V and J genes are TRBV6-5 and TRBJ2-7; TRBD1 agrees at 10 bases. Losses at the gene ends were 4 bases for V and 3 bases for J; bases not matched to a gene: 6. This CDR3 has 15 residues. CDR1 is MNHEY and CDR2 is SVGAGI in the germline V gene. CDR3 protein: CASSFATGGRYEQYF. CDR3 DNA sequence: TGTGCCAGCAGTTTTGCGACAGGGGGCCGCTACGAGCAGTACTTC.

This clone turned up a few times. The V call is TRBV27, the J call TRBJ1-1, with a weak D call TRBD1 (5 bases). V was shortened by 4 bases and J by 1 base, with 7 bases between the two germline ends. The CDR3 has 13 residues. CDR1 is MNHEY and CDR2 is SMNVEV in the germline V gene (reference sequence). As DNA, the CDR3 is TGTGCCAGCAGTTACGGGGGGAACACTGAAGCTTTCTTT. It codes for CASSYGGNTEAFF.

V is TRBV7-2 and J is TRBJ1-6, with 7 bases identical to TRBD1. After removal of 6 bases from V and 10 bases from J, the junction contained 9 bases not matched to a gene. There are 14 residues in the CDR3. Per the germline V gene, CDR1 is SGHTA and CDR2 is FQGNSA. DNA for the CDR3: TGTGCCAGCAGGCCGGGACAGTACCTCTCACCCCTCCACTTT. Protein product: CASRPGQYLSPLHF.

The rearrangement joins TRBV6-1 to TRBJ2-2; D unclear. V was shortened by 6 bases and J by 0 bases, with 2 bases between the two germline ends. The V gene's germline CDR1 is MNHNS and CDR2 SASEGT. The CDR3 runs 12 residues. This chain's CDR3 is CASSTNTGELFF. DNA of the CDR3: TGTGCCAGCAGCACGAACACCGGGGAGCTGTTTTTT.